This T cell receptor beta chain was found in a study of cytomegalovirus exposure and HLA in healthy donors. The CDR3 runs 13 residues. The V end was cut by 4 bases, the J end by 11 bases, with 14 bases between. Germline V gives CDR1 SEHNR, CDR2 FQNEAQ (reference sequence). Study conclusions and caveats: In a later analysis, compared with equally common non-associated chains, HLA-associated beta chains were more expanded. Analyses of presence and absence presupposed an approximately uniform sequencing depth across donors.

PCR amplification relied on 60 Vbeta primers (plus 13 Jbeta primers). Assay: immunoSEQ multiplex PCR; the TCRdb copy retains only in-frame clones and omits some. The data show about 180,000 clones, with 82% seen just once and more than 1.5% held by the top ten. A remark on this clone: Its antigen is unknown.

This receptor was obtained from a man aged 35 to 55 in good health and CMV-seronegative. The J gene is TRBJ2-2, the V gene TRBV7-9; D remains unclear. Sequenced input: PBMCs. CDR3 residues: CASSSVPRGELFF. The CDR3 coding sequence is TGTGCCAGCAGCTCGGTTCCCCGCGGCGAGCTGTTTTTT.